A single TCR beta chain is shown here with its context. One junction end disagrees with the germline gene, perhaps due to a read error. CDR1 and CDR2 from the germline V gene are SGHDT and YYEEEE. The CDR3 runs 14 residues. This sample was taken from a study of T and B cells in COVID-19 patients. BIOMED2 TRB-A/B primer pools were used in multiplex TRB PCR. TCRdb reprocessed the multiplex PCR reads via MiXCR and lists one record per CDR3 protein. Of around 7,500 distinct CDR3 sequences listed, 40% are singletons. From blood, about 240-550 ng of genomic DNA served as TRB template. This chain connects TRBV5-6 to TRBJ2-6; D is possibly TRBD1 (5 bases). Sequencing was performed on blood. This sequence originates from a human donor who had recovered from COVID-19. CDR3 protein: CASTGDSGANVPTF. The CDR3 DNA is TGTGCCAGCACCGGCGACTCTGGGGCCAACGTCCCGACTTTC.